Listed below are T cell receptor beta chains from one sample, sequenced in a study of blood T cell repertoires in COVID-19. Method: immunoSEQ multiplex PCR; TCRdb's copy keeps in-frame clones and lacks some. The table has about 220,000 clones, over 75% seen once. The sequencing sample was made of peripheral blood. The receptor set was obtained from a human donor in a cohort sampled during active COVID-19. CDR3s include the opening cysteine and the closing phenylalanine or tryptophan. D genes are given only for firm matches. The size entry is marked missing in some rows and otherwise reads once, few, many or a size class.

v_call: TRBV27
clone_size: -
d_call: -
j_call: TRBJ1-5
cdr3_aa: CASRSTGYNQPQHF
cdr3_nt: TGTGCCAGCAGGTCTACAGGGTACAATCAGCCCCAGCATTTT

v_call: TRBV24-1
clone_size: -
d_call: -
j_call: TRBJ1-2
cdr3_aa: CATSGRGGYGYTF
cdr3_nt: TGTGCCACCAGTGGAAGGGGTGGCTATGGCTACACCTTC

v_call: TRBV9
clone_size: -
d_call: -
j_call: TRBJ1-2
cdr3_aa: CASSVGGVGYGYTF
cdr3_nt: TGTGCCAGCAGCGTAGGGGGGGTAGGGTATGGCTACACCTTC

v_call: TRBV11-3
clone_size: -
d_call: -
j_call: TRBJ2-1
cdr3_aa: CASSLDVGRREQFF
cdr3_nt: TGTGCCAGCAGCTTAGACGTCGGGAGAAGAGAGCAGTTCTTC

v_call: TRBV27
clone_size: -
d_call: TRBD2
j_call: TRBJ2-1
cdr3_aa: CASSLLTSGSDNEQFF
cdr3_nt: TGTGCCAGCAGTTTATTAACTAGCGGGAGCGACAATGAGCAGTTCTTC

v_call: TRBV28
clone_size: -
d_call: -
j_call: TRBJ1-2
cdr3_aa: CASSDATTGRINYGYTF
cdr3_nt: TGTGCCAGCAGCGATGCTACGACAGGTAGAATTAACTATGGCTACACCTTC

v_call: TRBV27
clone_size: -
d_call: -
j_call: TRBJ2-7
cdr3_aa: CASSFGTGNYEQYF
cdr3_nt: TGTGCCAGCAGTTTTGGGACTGGAAACTACGAGCAGTACTTC

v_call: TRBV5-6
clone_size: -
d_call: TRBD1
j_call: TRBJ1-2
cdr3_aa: CASSGYRDRGFGYTF
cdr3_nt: TGTGCCAGCAGCGGCTACCGGGACAGGGGGTTTGGCTACACCTTC

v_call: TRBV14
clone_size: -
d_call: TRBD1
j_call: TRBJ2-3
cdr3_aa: CASGRDRGTDTQYF
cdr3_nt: TGTGCCAGCGGCCGGGACAGGGGCACAGATACGCAGTATTTT

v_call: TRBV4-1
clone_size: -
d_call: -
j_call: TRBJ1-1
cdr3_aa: CASSRTTAQYTEAFF
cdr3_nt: TGCGCCAGCAGCCGAACGACAGCCCAGTACACTGAAGCTTTCTTT

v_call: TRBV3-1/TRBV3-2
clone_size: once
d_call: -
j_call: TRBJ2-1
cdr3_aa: CASSGPRNEQFF
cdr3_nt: TGTGCCAGCAGCGGGCCAAGGAATGAGCAGTTCTTC

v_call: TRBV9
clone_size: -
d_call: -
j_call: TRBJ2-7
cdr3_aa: CASSVVADSYEQYF
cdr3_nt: TGTGCCAGCAGCGTCGTAGCGGATTCCTACGAGCAGTACTTC

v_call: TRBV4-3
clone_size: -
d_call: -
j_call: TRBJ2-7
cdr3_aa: CASSQDIPGPSYEQYF
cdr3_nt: TGCGCCAGCAGCCAAGATATCCCGGGTCCCTCCTACGAGCAGTACTTC

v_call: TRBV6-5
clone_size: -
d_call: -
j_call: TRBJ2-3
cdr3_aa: CATLMPGLSRTQYF
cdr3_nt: TGTGCCACCCTCATGCCGGGACTCTCTCGGACGCAGTATTTT

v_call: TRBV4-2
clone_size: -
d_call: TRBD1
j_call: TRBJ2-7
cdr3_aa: CASSPGDSTYEQYF
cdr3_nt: TGTGCCAGCAGCCCCGGGGACAGTACCTACGAGCAGTACTTC

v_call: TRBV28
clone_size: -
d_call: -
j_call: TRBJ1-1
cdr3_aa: CASSELRGKAEAFF
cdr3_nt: TGTGCCAGCAGTGAACTTCGAGGTAAGGCTGAAGCTTTCTTT

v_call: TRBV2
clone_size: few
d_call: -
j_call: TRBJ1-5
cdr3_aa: CASSAPGSDNQPQHF
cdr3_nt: TGTGCCAGCAGCGCCCCGGGTAGCGACAATCAGCCCCAGCATTTT

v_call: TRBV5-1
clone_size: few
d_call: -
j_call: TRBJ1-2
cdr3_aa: CASSLARADYGYTF
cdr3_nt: TGCGCCAGCAGCTTGGCCAGGGCGGACTATGGCTACACCTTC

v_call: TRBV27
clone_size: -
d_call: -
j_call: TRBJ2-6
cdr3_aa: CASSQGANVLTF
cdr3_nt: TGTGCCAGCAGTCAGGGGGCCAACGTCCTGACTTTC

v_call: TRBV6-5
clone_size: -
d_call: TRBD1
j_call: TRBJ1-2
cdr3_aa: CASTPQGNYGYTF
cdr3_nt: TGTGCCAGCACCCCACAGGGGAACTATGGCTACACCTTC

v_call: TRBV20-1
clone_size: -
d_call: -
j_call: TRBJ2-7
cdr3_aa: CSASSLRPGRYEQYF
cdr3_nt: TGCAGTGCTAGTTCGCTGCGACCAGGGAGGTACGAGCAGTACTTC

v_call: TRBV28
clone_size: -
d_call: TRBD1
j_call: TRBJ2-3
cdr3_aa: CASNTPTGADTQYF
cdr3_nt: TGTGCCAGCAACACTCCGACAGGGGCAGATACGCAGTATTTT

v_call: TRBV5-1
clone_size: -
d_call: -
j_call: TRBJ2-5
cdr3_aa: CASRVGQLQETQYF
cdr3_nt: TGCGCCAGCAGAGTTGGACAGCTCCAAGAGACCCAGTACTTC

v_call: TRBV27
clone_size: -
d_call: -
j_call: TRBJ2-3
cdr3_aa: CASSSGEQGTDTQYF
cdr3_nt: TGTGCCAGCAGTTCGGGGGAACAGGGCACAGATACGCAGTATTTT

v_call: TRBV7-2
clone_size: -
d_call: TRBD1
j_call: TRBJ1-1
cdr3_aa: CASSLGTGRRTEAFF
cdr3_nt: TGTGCCAGCAGCTTAGGGACAGGCCGGCGGACTGAAGCTTTCTTT

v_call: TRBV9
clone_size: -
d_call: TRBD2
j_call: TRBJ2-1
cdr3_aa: CASSALETSGPNEQFF
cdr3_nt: TGTGCCAGCAGCGCTTTGGAGACTAGCGGGCCCAATGAGCAGTTCTTC

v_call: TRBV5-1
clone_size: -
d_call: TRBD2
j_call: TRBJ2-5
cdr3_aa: CASSPGGQETQYF
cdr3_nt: TGCGCCAGCAGCCCGGGGGGCCAAGAGACCCAGTACTTC

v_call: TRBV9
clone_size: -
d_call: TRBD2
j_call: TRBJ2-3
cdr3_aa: CASSALGTSVGADTQYF
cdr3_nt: TGTGCCAGCAGCGCTCTGGGGACTAGCGTTGGGGCAGATACGCAGTATTTT

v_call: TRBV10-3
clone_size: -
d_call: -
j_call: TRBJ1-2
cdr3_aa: CAISQVGDINYGYTF
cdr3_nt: TGTGCCATCAGTCAGGTGGGGGACATTAACTATGGCTACACCTTC

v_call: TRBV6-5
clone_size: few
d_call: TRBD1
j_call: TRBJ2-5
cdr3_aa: CASSYRGRQETQYF
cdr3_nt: TGTGCCAGCAGTTACAGGGGGCGACAAGAGACCCAGTACTTC

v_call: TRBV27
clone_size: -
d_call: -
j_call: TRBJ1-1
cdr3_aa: CASSLGQGMSTTEAFF
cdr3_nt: TGTGCCAGCAGTTTGGGGCAGGGAATGTCGACCACTGAAGCTTTCTTT

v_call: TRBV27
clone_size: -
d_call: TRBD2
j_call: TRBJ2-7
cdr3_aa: CASSLRPSGRVSYEQYF
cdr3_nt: TGTGCCAGCAGTTTGAGACCTAGCGGGAGGGTCTCCTACGAGCAGTACTTC

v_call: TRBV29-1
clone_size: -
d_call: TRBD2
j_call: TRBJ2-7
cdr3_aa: CSVSTSGRLSYEQYF
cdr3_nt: TGCAGCGTTTCGACTAGCGGGAGGCTCTCCTACGAGCAGTACTTC

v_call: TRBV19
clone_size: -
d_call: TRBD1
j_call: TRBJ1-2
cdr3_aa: CASSRQQGAYGYTF
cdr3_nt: TGTGCCAGTAGTCGCCAACAGGGGGCCTATGGCTACACCTTC

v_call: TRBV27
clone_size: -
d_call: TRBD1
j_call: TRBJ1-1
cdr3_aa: CASSPIPDRVWIRTFF
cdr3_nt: TGTGCCAGCAGTCCGATCCCTGACAGGGTATGGATAAGGACTTTCTTT

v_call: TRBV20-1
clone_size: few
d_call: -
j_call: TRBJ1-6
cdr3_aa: CSASRGLHNSPLHF
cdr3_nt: TGCAGTGCTAGTAGGGGACTACATAATTCACCCCTCCACTTT

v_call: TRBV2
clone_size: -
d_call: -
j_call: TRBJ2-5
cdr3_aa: CASSVTRLETQYF
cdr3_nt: TGTGCCAGCAGCGTGACTCGTTTAGAGACCCAGTACTTC

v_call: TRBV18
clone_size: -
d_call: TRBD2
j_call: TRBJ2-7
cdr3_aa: CASSPVQGTSGAYEQYF
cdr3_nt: TGTGCCAGCTCACCCGTACAGGGGACTAGCGGGGCCTACGAGCAGTACTTC

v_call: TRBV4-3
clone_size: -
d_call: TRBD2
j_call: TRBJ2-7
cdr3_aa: CASSSGLADTYEQYF
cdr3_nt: TGCGCCAGCAGCTCCGGACTAGCGGATACCTACGAGCAGTACTTC

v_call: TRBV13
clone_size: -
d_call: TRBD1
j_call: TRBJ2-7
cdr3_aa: CASSRTGGQYEQYF
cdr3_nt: TGTGCCAGCAGCAGGACAGGGGGCCAATACGAGCAGTACTTC

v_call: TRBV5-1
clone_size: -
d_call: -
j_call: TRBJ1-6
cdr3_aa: CASSWGPDSPLHF
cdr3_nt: TGCGCCAGCAGCTGGGGCCCCGATTCACCCCTCCACTTT

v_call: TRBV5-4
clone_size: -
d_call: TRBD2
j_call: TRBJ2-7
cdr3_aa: CASSSSGPAYEQYF
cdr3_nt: TGTGCCAGCAGCTCTAGCGGACCAGCCTACGAGCAGTACTTC

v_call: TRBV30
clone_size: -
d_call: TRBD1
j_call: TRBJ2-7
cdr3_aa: CAWTQGAYEQYF
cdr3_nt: TGTGCCTGGACGCAGGGGGCCTACGAGCAGTACTTC

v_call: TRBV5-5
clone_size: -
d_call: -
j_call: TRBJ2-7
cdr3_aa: CASRHYGQPDTYEQYF
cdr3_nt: TGTGCCAGCAGACACTACGGACAACCTGACACCTACGAGCAGTACTTC

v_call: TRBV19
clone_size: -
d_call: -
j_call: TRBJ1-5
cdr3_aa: CASSPDSGINQPQHF
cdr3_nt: TGTGCCAGTAGCCCGGACAGTGGGATAAACCAGCCCCAGCATTTT

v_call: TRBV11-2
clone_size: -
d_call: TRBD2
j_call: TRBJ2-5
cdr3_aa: CASSLRRLAHQETQYF
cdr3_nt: TGTGCCAGCAGCCTAAGACGACTAGCGCACCAAGAGACCCAGTACTTC

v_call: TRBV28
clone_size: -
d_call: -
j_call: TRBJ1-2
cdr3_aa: CASSLQATNYGYTF
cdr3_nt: TGTGCCAGCAGTTTACAGGCAACTAACTATGGCTACACCTTC